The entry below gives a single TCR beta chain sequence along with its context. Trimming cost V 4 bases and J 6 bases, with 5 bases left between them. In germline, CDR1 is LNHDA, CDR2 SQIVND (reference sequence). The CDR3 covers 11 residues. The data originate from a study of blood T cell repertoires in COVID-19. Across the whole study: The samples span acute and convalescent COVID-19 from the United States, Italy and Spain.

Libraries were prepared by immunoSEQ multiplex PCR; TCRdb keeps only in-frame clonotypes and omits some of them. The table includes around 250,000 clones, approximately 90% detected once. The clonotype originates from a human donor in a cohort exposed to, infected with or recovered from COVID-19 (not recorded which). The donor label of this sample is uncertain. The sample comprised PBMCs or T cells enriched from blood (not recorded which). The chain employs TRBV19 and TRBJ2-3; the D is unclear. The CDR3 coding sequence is TGTGCCAGTAGTAACGAGGATACGCAGTATTTT. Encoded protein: CASSNEDTQYF.